The clone carrying this TCR beta chain was picked up one time. Its antigen is not identified. RNA in amounts of about 0.45 to 1 ug was reverse transcribed with random hexamers. TCRdb reanalysed the immunoSEQ multiplex PCR reads using MiXCR and keeps one entry per CDR3 protein. In the table there are about 150,000 distinct CDR3 sequences, 90% to 95% of which are singletons. The data were taken from a study of CD8 T cells in Susac syndrome. V trimming: 10 bases; J trimming: 3 bases; junction bases outside the gene matches: 4. This CDR3 is 12 amino acids long. Germline V gene lookup returns CDR1 MNHEY and CDR2 SMNVEV (reference sequence). The authors sequenced TCR beta from blood CD8+ and CD4+ T cells. Whole-study findings and limits: The study's TCR sequencing and HLA analysis covered a relatively small number of individuals, and the study acknowledged this.

The source material was CD8+ T cells from PBMCs. This sequence originates from a human donor with multiple sclerosis. The chain uses TRBV27 and TRBJ1-2; 8 bases line up with TRBD1. Written as DNA, the CDR3 is TGTGCCATCCTGGACAGGGACTATGGCTACACCTTC. Residues: CAILDRDYGYTF.